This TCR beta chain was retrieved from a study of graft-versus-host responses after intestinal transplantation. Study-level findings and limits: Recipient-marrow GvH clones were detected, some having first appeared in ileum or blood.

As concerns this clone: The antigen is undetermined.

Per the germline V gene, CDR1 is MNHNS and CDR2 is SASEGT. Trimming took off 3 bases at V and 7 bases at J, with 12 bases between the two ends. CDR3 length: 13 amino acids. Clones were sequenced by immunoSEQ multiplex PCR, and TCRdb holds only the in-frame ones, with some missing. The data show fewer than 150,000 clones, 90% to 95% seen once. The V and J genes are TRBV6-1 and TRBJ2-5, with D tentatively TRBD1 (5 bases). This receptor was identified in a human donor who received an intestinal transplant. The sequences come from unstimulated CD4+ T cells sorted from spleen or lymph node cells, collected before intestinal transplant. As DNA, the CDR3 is TGTGCCAGCAGTGATTCGGCAGGGCCGACCCAGTACTTC. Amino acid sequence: CASSDSAGPTQYF.